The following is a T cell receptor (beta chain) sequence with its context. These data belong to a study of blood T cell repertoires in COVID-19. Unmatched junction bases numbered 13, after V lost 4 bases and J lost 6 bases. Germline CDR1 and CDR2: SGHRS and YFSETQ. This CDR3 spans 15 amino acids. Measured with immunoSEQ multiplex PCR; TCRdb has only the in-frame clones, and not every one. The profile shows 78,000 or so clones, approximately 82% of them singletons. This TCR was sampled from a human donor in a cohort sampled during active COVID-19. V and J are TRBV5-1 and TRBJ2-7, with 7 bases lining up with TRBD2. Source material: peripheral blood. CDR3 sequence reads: CASSLTGTWGGEQYF. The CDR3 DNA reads TGCGCCAGCAGCCTCACCGGGACTTGGGGGGGCGAGCAGTACTTC.